The 6 T cell receptor beta chains below all came from one sample that was sequenced in a study of metastatic and nonmetastatic thyroid tumors. Each patient went into thyroid surgery without having received any treatment. TCRdb reassembled clones from the PCR reads with MiXCR. The sample has about 20,000 clones; around 40% are singletons. Material: blood. The receptors stem from a male donor with papillary thyroid cancer or a benign thyroid nodule (not recorded which). Some clones in this sample may be carry-over from other donors' samples.

This clone is termed medium-sized. The rearrangement links TRBV20-1 to TRBJ2-1; TRBD1 agrees at 7 bases. The CDR3 extends over 15 amino acids. V gave up 3 bases and J gave up 4 bases; unmatched junction bases: 9. Looked up from germline, CDR1 is DFQATT and CDR2 is SNEGSKA (reference sequence). The CDR3 DNA follows: TGCAGTGCTAGGGGACAGAGTAAACGATACAATGAGCAGTTCTTC. Protein: CSARGQSKRYNEQFF.

The genes are TRBV5-6 and TRBJ2-2; no clear D gene. The germline V and J ends were trimmed by 0 bases and 1 base, with 10 bases remaining between them. CDR3 size: 16 residues. Germline V gives CDR1 SGHDT, CDR2 YYEEEE. The CDR3 spells CASSLDGVGNTGELFF. Here the CDR3 DNA reads TGTGCCAGCAGCTTGGATGGGGTGGGGAACACCGGGGAGCTGTTTTTT.

This clone was detected once. A much larger clone sits a single nucleotide away, making a read error possible. The CDR3 sequence is CSARDGEGIYDQYF. The CDR3 bases are TGCAGTGCTAGAGATGGGGAAGGGATCTACGATCAGTACTTC. The V call is TRBV20-1, the J call TRBJ2-7; no definite D call. The CDR3 length is 14 residues. In germline, CDR1 is DFQATT, CDR2 SNEGSKA (reference sequence).

The genes are TRBV20-1 and TRBJ2-7; perhaps TRBD1 as D (5 bases). Trimming took 3 bases from V and 0 from J, leaving 6 bases between them. This CDR3 is built from 12 residues. CDR1 is DFQATT, CDR2 SNEGSKA, per germline (reference sequence). In DNA form, the CDR3 reads TGCAGTGCTAGGGACACCTCCTACGAGCAGTACTTC. Residues: CSARDTSYEQYF.

This clone was picked up many times. The rearrangement uses TRBV5-5 and TRBJ2-1; possibly TRBD1 or TRBD2 for D (6 bases each). V was clipped by 0 bases and J by 1 base, with 8 bases between them. Germline CDR1 and CDR2: SGHKS and YYEKEE (reference sequence). The CDR3 extends over 15 amino acids. The CDR3: CASSLEGGSYNEQFF. The CDR3, as DNA: TGTGCCAGCAGCTTGGAGGGGGGATCCTACAATGAGCAGTTCTTC.

This chain uses TRBV2 with TRBJ1-1; possibly TRBD1 for D (6 bases). The ends were cut back, 7 bases at V and 7 bases at J, with 16 bases in the middle. The CDR3 covers 13 residues. Per the germline V gene, CDR1 is SNHLY and CDR2 is FYNNEI. The CDR3 DNA is TGTGCCAGCAACATACAGGGTTATGTTGAAGCTTTCTTT. This sequence encodes CASNIQGYVEAFF.